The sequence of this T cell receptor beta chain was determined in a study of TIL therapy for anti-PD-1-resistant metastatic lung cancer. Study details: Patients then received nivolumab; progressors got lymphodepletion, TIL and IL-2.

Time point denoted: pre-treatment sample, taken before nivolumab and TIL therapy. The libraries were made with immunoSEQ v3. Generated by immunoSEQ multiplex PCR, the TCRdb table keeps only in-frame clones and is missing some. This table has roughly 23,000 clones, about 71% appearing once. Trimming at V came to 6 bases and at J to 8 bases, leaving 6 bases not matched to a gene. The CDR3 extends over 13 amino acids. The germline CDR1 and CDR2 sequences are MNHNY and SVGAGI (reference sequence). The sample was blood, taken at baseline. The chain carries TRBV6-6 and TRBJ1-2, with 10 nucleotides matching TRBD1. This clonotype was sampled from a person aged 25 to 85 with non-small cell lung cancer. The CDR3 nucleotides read TGTGCCAGCAGCCCGACAGGGGGCCACGGCTACACCTTC. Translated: CASSPTGGHGYTF.